The clone carrying this T cell receptor beta chain was found a few times. Its antigen is not known. This sample is drawn from a study of identical twins. The study, taken as a whole, reports: The same donors were not followed; conclusions instead depended on cross-sectional statistical analysis.

Unique molecular identifiers were present on cDNA, and template switching added a universal primer site. TCRdb analysed the 5' RACE reads with MiXCR anew, one entry per CDR3 protein. The sample has hundreds of thousands of distinct CDR3 sequences, around 20% seen once. This sample was shared with a second study, whose subject was T cells expressing NK-cell markers.

The receptor's source is a woman aged 18 to 35 in good health. The source material was PBMCs.

The CDR3 DNA reads TGTGCCAGCAGTGAAGCGGGGATCAGCAATCAGCCCCAGCATTTT. It translates to CASSEAGISNQPQHF. This sequence joins TRBV6-1 and TRBJ1-5; the D is unclear. Germline V gene sequence: CDR1 MNHNS, CDR2 SASEGT. V lost 0 bases, J lost 1 base, and 7 bases lay in between. This CDR3 region has 15 residues.